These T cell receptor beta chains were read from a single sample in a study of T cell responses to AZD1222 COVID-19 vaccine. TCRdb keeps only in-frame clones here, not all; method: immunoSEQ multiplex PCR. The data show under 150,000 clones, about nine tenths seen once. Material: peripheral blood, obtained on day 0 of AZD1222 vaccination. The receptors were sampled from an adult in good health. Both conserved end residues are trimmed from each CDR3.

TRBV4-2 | ASSQDLAGYSGNTIY
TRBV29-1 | SVRDPRNTQY
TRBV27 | ASSLGREGTGPGELF
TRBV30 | ARTSGLTTFTGELF
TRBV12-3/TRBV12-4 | ASSLRRWGGYT
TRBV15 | ATSRGAGTGSKTQY
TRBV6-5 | ASSYGGRRDTGELF
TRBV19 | ASSIGGTTPQH
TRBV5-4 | ASSRTSGPYNEQF
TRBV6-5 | ASSNRREKLF
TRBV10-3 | AIRGTGGNYTEAF
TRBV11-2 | ASSLVGTGATEAF
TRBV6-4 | ASIISTGREIDAEAF
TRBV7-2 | ASSFAWGNTEAF
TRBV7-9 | ASSTRRDQLLNEKLF
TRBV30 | AWSSRGGYT
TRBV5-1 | ASSIPGGNEKLF
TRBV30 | AWKHGQGVRKLF
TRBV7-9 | ASSLGAYEQY
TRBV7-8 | ASSPSYEQY
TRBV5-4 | ASSPGVQETQY
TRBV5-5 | ASSSYKSEEDTQY
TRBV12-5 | ASGPGVLNYGYT
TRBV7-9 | ASSRDRGTYNEQF
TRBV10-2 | ASKSLAGGGETQY
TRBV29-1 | SVEEGDHGYT
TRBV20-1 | SARERGEQF
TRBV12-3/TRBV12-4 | ASSLRLMFGQF
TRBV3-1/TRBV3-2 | ASSQDRAENQPQH